Included here is one T cell receptor (beta chain) sequence, with context. Its antigen remains unidentified. No much larger clone exists at a distance of one base, and base qualities are not known. The source of the sample is a study of human T cells and chemical hapten exposure (dated by TCRdb to about 2021). At the level of the whole study: For sensitization, 2% DPC in acetone was applied to a roughly 2 cm by roughly 2 cm area of upper inner arm skin. Weekly therapeutic DPC doses were additionally applied to the scalp of patients throughout the approximately 25-week study period. Patch testing on the upper back used Finn chambers containing 0.01% DPC, with scoring done after 6 days according to International Contact Dermatitis Research Group standards. Alopecia areata with under or over 50% scalp involvement, alopecia totalis and alopecia universalis were represented in the patient cohort, which was mostly female. Libraries were combined into a pool for sequencing, and differences in TCR yield between samples came mainly from small differences in library volumes within the pool. This study followed changes in the peripheral blood TCR repertoire in vivo during primary and secondary sensitization of alopecia patients to the hapten diphenylcyclopropenone (DPC). Patient blood was sampled pre-sensitization (week 0) and at 2, 6 and about 24 weeks after DPC sensitization. Twenty-nine alopecia patients provided blood for TCR sequencing at one to four time points (pre-sensitization, 2, 6 and 24 weeks).

According to the study, the label for this sample's time point signals: pre-sensitization, week 0. Sample treatment or condition, as interpreted from the label and publication: therapeutic diphenylcyclopropenone sensitization with weekly scalp DPC. Blood at each patch-test visit was drawn before the patch test was applied. Eligible patients were aged 18 to 70, diagnosed with alopecia, deemed suitable for DPC therapy, and excluded if pregnant. Total RNA was extracted from unfractionated whole blood that had been collected in Tempus Blood RNA tubes. Overall study results and their limits: Compared with pre-sensitization or healthy control sets, expanded TCRs formed significantly more large CDR3 similarity clusters, which is consistent with antigen-driven responses. Because all patients had alopecia, a presumed autoimmune disease, the immune response of the patients might differ from that of healthy individuals. The number of TCRs above 1 in 1000 frequency did not change with DPC sensitization; there was no evidence of global repertoire structure alterations. The number of PT1 expanded TCRs positively correlated with patch test score, significant at thresholds 8, 16 and 32 but not 4. After repeated subsampling, the strength of the expansion versus patch-test correlation and the threshold at which it became significant changed.

The germline V gene sets CDR1 to SGHTA and CDR2 to FQGNSA. Including the terminal cysteine and phenylalanine, the CDR3 comprises 15 residues. Only CDR3 DNA remains: 45 bases, in frame from the first base. V is shortened by 0 bases, J by 9 bases, and the region joining them spans 12 bases. Libraries were built with RACE. TCRdb shows the sequencer as NextSeq 500. During library preparation, unique molecular identifiers were attached to individual cDNA molecules so that TCRs could be counted quantitatively and reproducibly. Both TCR alpha and TCR beta chains were sequenced from each blood RNA sample. The authors' analysis ran thus. A median of about 100,000 TCRs per sample was observed, with a range of 23,224 to 690,600. The Decombinator software suite was used to annotate the V, J and CDR3 of the TCR reads. For the PS versus PT1 abundance plots, all samples were subsampled to the same number of TCRs (28,000). TCRs were defined as expanded if absent before sensitization and observed at least eight times at the 2-week time point. TCRdb reprocessed the public reads (quality trimming at Q25 with fastp, clone calling with MiXCR) and kept in-frame beta chains. A single entry per CDR3 protein holds the most common genes and DNA from its merged rows. The V and J calls shown here were made by TCRdb, not taken from the authors' results. Within this sample are under 200,000 distinct CDR3 sequences, with almost 30% of them counted one time only. Less than 3.5% of the sample belongs to the ten largest clones.

The sample consisted of whole blood, taken in connection with sensitization to the hapten diphenylcyclopropenone (DPC). The TCR comes from a young woman with alopecia areata. Some clones in this sample may be carry-over from other donors' samples. The chain links TRBV7-2 with TRBJ1-6, and the D gene may be TRBD1, 5 bases matching. The CDR3 amino acid sequence is: CASSLAGQGGSPLHF. The DNA reads TGTGCCAGCAGCTTAGCGGGGCAGGGTGGTTCACCCCTCCACTTT.